The 8 T cell receptor beta chains below all came from one sample that was sequenced in a study of T-cell memory formation after mild COVID-19. TCRdb ran MiXCR on the 5' RACE reads and lists one entry per CDR3 protein. Of roughly 29,000 distinct CDR3 sequences in the sample, 6.5% to 9% were seen once. The material sequenced was PBMCs or a T cell subset sorted from them (not recorded which). The origin of the receptors is an adult woman who had mild COVID-19 (a few samples of this study predate the infection). Cell type and time point are not known.

This clonotype is medium-sized (0.01 to 0.1%) in the sample. The chain couples TRBV7-2 to TRBJ2-1; 12 nucleotides align to TRBD2. J was trimmed by 6 bases and V by 4 bases; bases with no gene match: 10. This CDR3 is 17 amino acids long. Germline V gene lookup returns CDR1 SGHTA and CDR2 FQGNSA. The CDR3 sequence: CASSSEPRLAGVNEQFF. The CDR3 DNA follows: TGTGCCAGCAGCTCGGAACCTCGACTAGCGGGGGTCAATGAGCAGTTCTTC.

This clonotype was detected many times. V is TRBV7-2 and J is TRBJ1-5; tentative D call: TRBD1 (6 bases). Per the germline V gene, CDR1 is SGHTA and CDR2 is FQGNSA. This CDR3 comprises 14 residues. Trimming removed 6 bases from V and 6 bases from J, with 15 bases in between. CDR3 region: CASSYRGGTQPQHF. CDR3 DNA: TGTGCCAGCAGTTACCGAGGGGGGACTCAGCCCCAGCATTTT.

In this sample, this clonotype turned up many times. CDR3 DNA: TGCGCCAGCGGACTAGCGGGGGCCACCTCCTACGAGCAGTACTTC. Protein product: CASGLAGATSYEQYF. This chain links TRBV5-1 with TRBJ2-7, with 13 bases fitting TRBD2. CDR3 length: 15 amino acids. Germline CDR1 is SGHRS and CDR2 is YFSETQ. Trimming took 7 bases from V and 0 from J; bases not matched to a gene: 4.

This clonotype was recorded many times. The CDR3 DNA sequence: TGTGCCAGCAGCCCCCGACTGTGGGGCGACTATGGCTACACCTTC. Its protein is CASSPRLWGDYGYTF. V and J are TRBV5-5 and TRBJ1-2, with a tentative D call TRBD1 (5 bases). The V gene lost 4 bases and the J gene lost 3 bases, with 16 bases spanning the gap. CDR1 and CDR2 from the germline V gene are SGHKS and YYEKEE (reference sequence). There are 15 residues in the CDR3. The entire variable domain, with the rest obtained from reference TRBV5-5 and TRBJ1-2, is as follows: DAGVTQSPTHLIKTRGQQVTLRCSPISGHKSVSWYQQVLGQGPQFIFQYYEKEERGRGNFPDRFSARQFPNYSSELNVNALLLGDSALYLCASSPRLWGDYGYTFGSGTRLTVV.

This clonotype was found many times. This chain joins TRBV5-6 and TRBJ1-5; D is undetermined. V was trimmed by 2 bases and J by 5 bases, leaving 14 bases between them. The CDR3 spans 15 residues. CDR1 SGHDT and CDR2 YYEEEE come from the germline V gene. CDR3 DNA sequence: TGTGCCAGCAGCTTTCGGCGGGGAATCGATCAGCCCCAGCATTTT. Its translation is CASSFRRGIDQPQHF.

This clonotype occurred many times. This sequence joins TRBV18 and TRBJ2-5; D is undetermined. CDR1 and CDR2 from the germline V gene are KGHSH and LQKENI. CDR3 length equals 15 residues. Trimming shortened V by 0 bases and J by 5 bases, and 13 bases separated the two germline ends. The CDR3: CASSPPERVGETQYF. CDR3 nucleotides: TGTGCCAGCTCACCACCGGAGAGAGTCGGGGAGACCCAGTACTTC.

Many counts were recorded for this clonotype. This chain joins TRBV12-3 or TRBV12-4 and TRBJ2-5; D possibly uses TRBD1 or TRBD2 (6 bases each). Between the trimmed V and J ends, which lost 6 bases and 2 bases, there was a span of 19 bases. The CDR3 spans 16 residues. The CDR3 nucleotides read TGTGCCAGCAGCTCTACACAGGGAGGATGGCAAGAGACCCAGTACTTC. Residues: CASSSTQGGWQETQYF.

The table lists this clonotype with a few counts. V usage is TRBV7-9 and J usage is TRBJ2-5; no definite D call. From germline, CDR1 is SEHNR and CDR2 FQNEAQ (reference sequence). Trimming stripped 5 bases from V and 5 bases from J, with 9 bases between. This CDR3 is built from 12 residues. The CDR3 sequence: CASSNPGETQYF. For the CDR3, the DNA is TGTGCCAGCAGCAACCCCGGGGAGACCCAGTACTTC.